This TCR beta chain was sequenced during a study of shared clonotypes between healthy human individuals. TCRdb keeps only in-frame clones here, not all; method: immunoSEQ multiplex PCR. Among roughly 1.4 million clones listed, 98% were seen once. This clone appeared once. The CDR3 consists of 13 residues. Trimming stripped 3 bases from V and 4 bases from J, with 10 bases between. Germline V CDR1 and CDR2: SGDLS, YYNGEE. The sequence was obtained from a man younger than 45 in good health. Sequences were obtained from naive CD4+ T cells sorted from blood. The subset: CD45RA+ positively selected. The gene calls are TRBV9 and TRBJ1-1, with D unclear. CDR3 region: CASSDALTTEAFF. The DNA of the CDR3 is TGTGCCAGCAGCGATGCCCTAACCACTGAAGCTTTCTTT. The complete variable domain, with remaining parts taken from reference TRBV9 and TRBJ1-1, reads DSGVTQTPKHLITATGQRVTLRCSPRSGDLSVYWYQQSLDQGLQFLIQYYNGEERAKGNILERFSAQQFPDLHSELNLSSLELGDSALYFCASSDALTTEAFFGQGTRLTVV.